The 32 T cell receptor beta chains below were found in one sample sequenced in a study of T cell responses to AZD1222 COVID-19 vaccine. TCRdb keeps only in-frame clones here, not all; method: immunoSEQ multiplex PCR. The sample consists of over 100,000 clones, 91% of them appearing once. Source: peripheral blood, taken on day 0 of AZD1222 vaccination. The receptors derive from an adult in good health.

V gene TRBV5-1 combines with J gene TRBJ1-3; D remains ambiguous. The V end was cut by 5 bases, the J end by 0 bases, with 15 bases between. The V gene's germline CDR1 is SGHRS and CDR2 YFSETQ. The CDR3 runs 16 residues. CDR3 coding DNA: TGCGCCAGCAGTTTTGGGGAGGACCTCTCTGGAAACACCATATATTTT. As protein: CASSFGEDLSGNTIYF.

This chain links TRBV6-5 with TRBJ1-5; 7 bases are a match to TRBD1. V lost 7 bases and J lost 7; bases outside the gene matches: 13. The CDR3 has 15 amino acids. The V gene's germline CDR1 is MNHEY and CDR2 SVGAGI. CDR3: CASTSSSGGAQPQHF. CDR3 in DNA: TGTGCCAGCACATCCTCCTCAGGGGGGGCCCAGCCCCAGCATTTT.

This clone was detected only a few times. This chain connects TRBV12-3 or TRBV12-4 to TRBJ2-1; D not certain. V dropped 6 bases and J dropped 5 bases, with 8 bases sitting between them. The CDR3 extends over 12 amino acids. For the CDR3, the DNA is TGTGCCAGCAGACGGACGGACAATGAGCAGTTCTTC. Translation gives CASRRTDNEQFF.

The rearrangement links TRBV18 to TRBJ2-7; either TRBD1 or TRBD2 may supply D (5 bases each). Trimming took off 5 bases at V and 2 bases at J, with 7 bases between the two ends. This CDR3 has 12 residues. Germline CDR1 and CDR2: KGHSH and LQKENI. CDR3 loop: CASSEGPYEQYF. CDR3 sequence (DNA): TGTGCCAGCTCAGAGGGACCCTACGAGCAGTACTTC.

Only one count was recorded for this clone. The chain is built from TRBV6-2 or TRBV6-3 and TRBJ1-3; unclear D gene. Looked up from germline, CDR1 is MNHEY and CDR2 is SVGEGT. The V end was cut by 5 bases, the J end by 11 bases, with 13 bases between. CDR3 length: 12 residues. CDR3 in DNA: TGTGCCAGCAGTGACCTGAAGAGTCCCATATATTTT. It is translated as CASSDLKSPIYF.

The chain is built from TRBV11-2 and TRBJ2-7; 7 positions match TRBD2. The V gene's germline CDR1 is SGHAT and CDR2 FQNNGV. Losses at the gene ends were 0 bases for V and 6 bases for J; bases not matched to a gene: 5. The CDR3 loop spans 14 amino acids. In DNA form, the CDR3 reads TGTGCCAGCAGCTTAGATATAAGGGAGGGCGAGCAGTACTTC. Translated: CASSLDIREGEQYF.

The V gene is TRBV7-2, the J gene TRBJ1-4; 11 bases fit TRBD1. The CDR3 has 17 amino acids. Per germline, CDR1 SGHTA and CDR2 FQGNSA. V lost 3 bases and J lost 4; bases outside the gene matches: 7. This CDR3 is CASSFVPGQGGNEKLFF. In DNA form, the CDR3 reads TGTGCCAGCAGCTTCGTTCCGGGACAGGGGGGTAATGAAAAACTGTTTTTT. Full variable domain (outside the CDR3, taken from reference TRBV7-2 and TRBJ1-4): GAGVSQSPSNKVTEKGKDVELRCDPISGHTALYWYRQSLGQGLEFLIYFQGNSAPDKSGLPSDRFSAERTGGSVSTLTIQRTQQEDSAVYLCASSFVPGQGGNEKLFFGSGTQLSVL.

The CDR3 sequence is CASRTGTGTSYEQYF. CDR3 nucleotides: TGTGCCAGCAGGACCGGGACAGGGACATCGTACGAGCAGTACTTC. The J gene is TRBJ2-7, the V gene TRBV6-5, with 9 bases that match TRBD1. In germline, CDR1 is MNHEY, CDR2 SVGAGI. Trimming removed 6 bases from V and 4 bases from J; junction bases left unmatched: 10. The CDR3 extends over 15 amino acids.

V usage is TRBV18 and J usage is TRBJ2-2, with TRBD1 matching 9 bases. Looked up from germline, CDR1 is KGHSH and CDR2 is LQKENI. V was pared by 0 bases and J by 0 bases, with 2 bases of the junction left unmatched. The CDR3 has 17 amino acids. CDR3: CASSPPGQGTNTGELFF. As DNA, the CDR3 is TGTGCCAGCTCACCACCGGGACAGGGCACGAACACCGGGGAGCTGTTTTTT.

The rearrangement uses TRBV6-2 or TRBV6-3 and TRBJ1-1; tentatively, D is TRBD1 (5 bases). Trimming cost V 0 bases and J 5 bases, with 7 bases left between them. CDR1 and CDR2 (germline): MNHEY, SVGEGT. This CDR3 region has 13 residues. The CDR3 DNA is TGTGCCAGCAGTTACTCCGGGGGAACTGAAGCTTTCTTT. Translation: CASSYSGGTEAFF.

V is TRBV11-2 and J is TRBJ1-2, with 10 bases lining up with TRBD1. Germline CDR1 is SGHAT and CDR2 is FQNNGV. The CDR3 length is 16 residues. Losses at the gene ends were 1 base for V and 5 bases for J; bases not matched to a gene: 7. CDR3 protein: CASSLGPGTGDYGYTF. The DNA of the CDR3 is TGTGCCAGCAGCTTAGGCCCCGGGACAGGGGATTATGGCTACACCTTC.

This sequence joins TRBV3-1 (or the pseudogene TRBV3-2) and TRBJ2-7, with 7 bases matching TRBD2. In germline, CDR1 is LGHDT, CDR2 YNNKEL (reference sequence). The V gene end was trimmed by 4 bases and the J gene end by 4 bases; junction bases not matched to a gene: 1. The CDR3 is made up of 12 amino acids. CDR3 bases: TGTGCCAGCAGCCCGGGGGGTTACGAGCAGTACTTC. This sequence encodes CASSPGGYEQYF.

DNA of the CDR3: TGTGCCAGCAGTTATGCCGGGACAACAAACACTGAAGCTTTCTTT. It encodes CASSYAGTTNTEAFF. The chain is built from TRBV6-5 and TRBJ1-1; a possible D gene is TRBD1 (6 bases). The CDR3 is 15 amino acids. Germline V gene sequence: CDR1 MNHEY, CDR2 SVGAGI. Trimming shortened V by 3 bases and J by 2 bases, and 13 bases separated the two germline ends.

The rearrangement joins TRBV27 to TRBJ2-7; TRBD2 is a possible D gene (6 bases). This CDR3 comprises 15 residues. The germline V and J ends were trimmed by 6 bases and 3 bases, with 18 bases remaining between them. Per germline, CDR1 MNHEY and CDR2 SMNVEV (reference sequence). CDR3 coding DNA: TGTGCCAGCAGACCAGACCGGGGGAGCTACTACGAGCAGTACTTC. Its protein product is CASRPDRGSYYEQYF.

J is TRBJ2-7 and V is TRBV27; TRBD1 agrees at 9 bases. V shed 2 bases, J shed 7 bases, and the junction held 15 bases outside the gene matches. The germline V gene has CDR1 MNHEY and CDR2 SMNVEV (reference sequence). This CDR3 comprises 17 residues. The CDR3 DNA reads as TGTGCCAGCAGTTTACTCCCCCCGGGACAGGGATTTTCGGAGCAGTACTTC. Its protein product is CASSLLPPGQGFSEQYF.

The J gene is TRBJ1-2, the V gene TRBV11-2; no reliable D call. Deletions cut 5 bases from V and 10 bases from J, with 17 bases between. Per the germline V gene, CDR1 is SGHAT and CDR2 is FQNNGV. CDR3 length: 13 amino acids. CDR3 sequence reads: CASSLQREGAYTF. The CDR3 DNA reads TGTGCCAGCAGCCTACAGAGGGAGGGCGCCTACACCTTC.

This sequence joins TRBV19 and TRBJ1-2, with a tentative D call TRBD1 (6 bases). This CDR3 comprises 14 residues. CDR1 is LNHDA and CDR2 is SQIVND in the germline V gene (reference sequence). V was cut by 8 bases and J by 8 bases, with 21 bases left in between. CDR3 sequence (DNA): TGTGCCAGTTCGCCCCAACAGGGTACTGGCGGCTACACCTTC. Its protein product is CASSPQQGTGGYTF.

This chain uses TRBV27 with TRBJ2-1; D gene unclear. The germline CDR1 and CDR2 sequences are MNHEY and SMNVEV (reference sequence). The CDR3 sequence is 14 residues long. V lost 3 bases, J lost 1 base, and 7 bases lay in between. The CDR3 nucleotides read TGTGCCAGCAGTTTGTCCCAATCCTACAATGAGCAGTTCTTC. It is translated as CASSLSQSYNEQFF.

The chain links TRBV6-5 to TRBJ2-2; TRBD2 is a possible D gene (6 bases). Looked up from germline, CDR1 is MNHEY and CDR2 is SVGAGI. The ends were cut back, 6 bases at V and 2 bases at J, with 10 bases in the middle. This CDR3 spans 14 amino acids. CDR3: CASRPRDNTGELFF. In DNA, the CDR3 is TGTGCCAGCAGACCGCGGGATAACACCGGGGAGCTGTTTTTT.

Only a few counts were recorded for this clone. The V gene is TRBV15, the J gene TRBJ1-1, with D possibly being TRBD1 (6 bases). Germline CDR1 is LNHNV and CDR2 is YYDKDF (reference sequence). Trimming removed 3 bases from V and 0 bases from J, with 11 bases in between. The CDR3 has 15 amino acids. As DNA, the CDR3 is TGTGCCACCAGCAGCGGGGGGCAGATGAACACTGAAGCTTTCTTT. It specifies CATSSGGQMNTEAFF.

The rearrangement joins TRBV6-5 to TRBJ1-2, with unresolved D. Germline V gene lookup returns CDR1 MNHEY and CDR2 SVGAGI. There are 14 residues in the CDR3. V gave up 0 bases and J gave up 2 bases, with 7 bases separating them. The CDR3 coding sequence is TGTGCCAGCAGTTACTCGGGGAGGAACTATGGCTACACCTTC. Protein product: CASSYSGRNYGYTF.

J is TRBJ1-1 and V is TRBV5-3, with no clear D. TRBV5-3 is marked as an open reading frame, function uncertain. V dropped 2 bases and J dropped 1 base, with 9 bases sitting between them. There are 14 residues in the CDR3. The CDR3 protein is CARSFVGANTEAFF. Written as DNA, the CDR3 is TGTGCCAGAAGCTTCGTGGGCGCGAACACTGAAGCTTTCTTT.

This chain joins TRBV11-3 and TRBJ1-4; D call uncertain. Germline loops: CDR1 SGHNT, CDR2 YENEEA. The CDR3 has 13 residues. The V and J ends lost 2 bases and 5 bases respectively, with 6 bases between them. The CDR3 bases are TGTGCCAGCAGCTTACGGAACAATGAAAAACTGTTTTTT. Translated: CASSLRNNEKLFF.

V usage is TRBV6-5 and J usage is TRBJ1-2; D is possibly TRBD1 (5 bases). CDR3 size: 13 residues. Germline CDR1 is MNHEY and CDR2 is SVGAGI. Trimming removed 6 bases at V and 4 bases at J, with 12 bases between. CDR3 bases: TGTGCCAGCAGACCCGACAGCTCCTATGGCTACACCTTC. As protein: CASRPDSSYGYTF.

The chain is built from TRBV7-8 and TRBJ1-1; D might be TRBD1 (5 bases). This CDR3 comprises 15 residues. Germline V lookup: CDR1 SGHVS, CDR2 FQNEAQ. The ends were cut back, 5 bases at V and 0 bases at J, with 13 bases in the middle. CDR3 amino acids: CASSVTGTMNTEAFF. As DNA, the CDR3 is TGTGCCAGCAGCGTCACCGGGACCATGAACACTGAAGCTTTCTTT. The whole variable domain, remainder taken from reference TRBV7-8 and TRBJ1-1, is GAGVSQSPRYKVAKRGQDVALRCDPISGHVSLFWYQQALGQGPEFLTYFQNEAQLDKSGLPSDRFFAERPEGSVSTLKIQRTQQEDSAVYLCASSVTGTMNTEAFFGQGTRLTVV.

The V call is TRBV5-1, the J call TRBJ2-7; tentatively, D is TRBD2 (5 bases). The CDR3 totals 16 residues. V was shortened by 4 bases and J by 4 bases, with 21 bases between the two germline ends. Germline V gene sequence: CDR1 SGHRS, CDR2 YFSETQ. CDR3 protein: CASSINSGLGPYEQYF. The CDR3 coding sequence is TGCGCCAGCAGCATTAATTCCGGACTGGGCCCGTACGAGCAGTACTTC.

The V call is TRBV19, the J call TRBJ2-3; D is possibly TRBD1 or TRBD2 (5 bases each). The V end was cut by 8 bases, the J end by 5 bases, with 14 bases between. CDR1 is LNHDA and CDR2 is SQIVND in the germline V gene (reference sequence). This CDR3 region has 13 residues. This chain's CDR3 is CASSEGRGDTQYF. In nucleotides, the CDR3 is TGTGCCAGTTCCGAGGGGAGAGGAGATACGCAGTATTTT.

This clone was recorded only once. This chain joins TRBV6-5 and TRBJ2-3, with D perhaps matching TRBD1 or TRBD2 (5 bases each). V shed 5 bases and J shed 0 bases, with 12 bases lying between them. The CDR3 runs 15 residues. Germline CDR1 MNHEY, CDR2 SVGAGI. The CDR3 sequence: CASSPNGASTDTQYF. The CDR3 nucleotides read TGTGCCAGCAGTCCCAACGGGGCCAGCACAGATACGCAGTATTTT.

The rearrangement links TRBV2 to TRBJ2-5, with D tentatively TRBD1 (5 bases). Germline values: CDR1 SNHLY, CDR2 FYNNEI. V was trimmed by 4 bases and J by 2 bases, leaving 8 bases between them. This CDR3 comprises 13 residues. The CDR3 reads CASSVRTQETQYF. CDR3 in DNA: TGTGCCAGCAGTGTCAGGACACAAGAGACCCAGTACTTC.

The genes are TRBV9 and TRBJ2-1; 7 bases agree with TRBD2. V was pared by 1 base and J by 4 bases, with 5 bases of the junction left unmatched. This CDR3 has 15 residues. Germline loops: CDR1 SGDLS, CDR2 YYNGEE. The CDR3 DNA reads TGTGCCAGCAGCGTATCCTCGCGGGAGTACAATGAGCAGTTCTTC. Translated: CASSVSSREYNEQFF.

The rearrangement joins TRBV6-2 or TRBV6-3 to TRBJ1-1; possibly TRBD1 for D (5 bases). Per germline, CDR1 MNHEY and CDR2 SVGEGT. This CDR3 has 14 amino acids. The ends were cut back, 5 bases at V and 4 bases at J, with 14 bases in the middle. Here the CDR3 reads CASSQTAGSTEAFF. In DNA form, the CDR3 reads TGTGCCAGCAGTCAGACAGCAGGGAGCACTGAAGCTTTCTTT.

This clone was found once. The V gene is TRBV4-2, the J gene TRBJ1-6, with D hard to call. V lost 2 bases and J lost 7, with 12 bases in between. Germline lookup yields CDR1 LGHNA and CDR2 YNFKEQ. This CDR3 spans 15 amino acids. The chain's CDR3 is CASSQSGGDNSPLHF. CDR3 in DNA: TGTGCCAGCAGCCAAAGTGGTGGCGACAATTCACCCCTCCACTTT.